The 28 T cell receptor beta chains listed next were all sequenced from one sample in a study of CD8 T cells in Susac syndrome. The RNA, about 0.45 to 1 ug, was put through reverse transcription using random hexamers. MiXCR was run by TCRdb on the immunoSEQ multiplex PCR reads, yielding one entry per CDR3 protein. Counted here are about 49,000 distinct CDR3 sequences, 93% occurring once; the ten biggest clones make up more than 0.45%. Material: CD8+ T cells from PBMCs. All receptors derive from a human donor in good health.

This chain joins TRBV24-1 and TRBJ2-1, with TRBD2 matching over 11 bases. This CDR3 has 19 residues. Germline CDR1 reads KGHDR; CDR2 reads SFDVKD. J was trimmed by 0 bases and V by 7 bases; bases with no gene match: 13. The CDR3 sequence is CATSWTSGPSRSSYNEQFF. The CDR3 DNA is TGTGCCACCAGCTGGACTAGCGGGCCCAGTAGGAGCTCCTACAATGAGCAGTTCTTC.

The V call is TRBV19, the J call TRBJ1-2; 7 bases agree with TRBD1. Germline CDR1 LNHDA, CDR2 SQIVND (reference sequence). The CDR3 spans 12 residues. J was trimmed by 3 bases and V by 10 bases; bases with no gene match: 5. The CDR3: CATDDRDYGYTF. CDR3 nucleotide sequence: TGTGCCACAGATGACAGGGACTATGGCTACACCTTC.

The chain links TRBV7-6 to TRBJ1-4; D is unresolved. The CDR3 is made up of 14 amino acids. Per germline, CDR1 SGHVS and CDR2 FNYEAQ. Trimming took off 5 bases at V and 5 bases at J, with 12 bases between the two ends. This CDR3 is CASSQTEINEKLFF. CDR3 nucleotides: TGTGCCAGCAGCCAAACAGAAATAAATGAAAAACTGTTTTTT.

This rearrangement joins TRBV29-1 to TRBJ2-7, with TRBD2 matching over 8 bases. From germline, CDR1 is SQVTM and CDR2 ANQGSEA. V trimming: 7 bases; J trimming: 0 bases; junction bases outside the gene matches: 2. The CDR3 contains 12 residues. DNA for the CDR3: TGCAGCGCGAGCGGGAGCTCCTACGAGCAGTACTTC. Translation gives CSASGSSYEQYF.

The rearrangement joins TRBV3-1 to TRBJ1-1; maybe TRBD1 (5 bases). The CDR3 runs 15 residues. V was trimmed by 2 bases and J by 1 base, leaving 11 bases between them. CDR1 and CDR2 (germline): LGHDT, YNNKEL (reference sequence). CDR3 nucleotide sequence: TGTGCCAGCAGCCAAACCGGGACCTGGAACACTGAAGCTTTCTTT. It yields the protein CASSQTGTWNTEAFF.

The chain couples TRBV9 to TRBJ2-5; 10 bases align to TRBD1. CDR1 SGDLS and CDR2 YYNGEE come from the germline V gene. The CDR3 is 15 residues long. Germline trimming cut 5 bases from V and 5 bases from J; bases unmatched to any gene: 9. Here the CDR3 reads CASSTGTGVLETQYF. In nucleotides, the CDR3 is TGTGCCAGCAGTACCGGGACAGGGGTGCTGGAGACCCAGTACTTC.

This chain connects TRBV5-6 to TRBJ2-1; D not certain. There are 13 residues in the CDR3. Germline CDR1 reads SGHDT; CDR2 reads YYEEEE. Trimming pared 0 bases from V and 6 bases from J, leaving 7 bases between. CDR3 DNA: TGTGCCAGCAGCTTGGGACCCTCCAATGAGCAGTTCTTC. Its protein product is CASSLGPSNEQFF.

The chain employs TRBV5-1 and TRBJ2-1; D is undetermined. This CDR3 is built from 11 residues. Trimming removed 4 bases at V and 10 bases at J, with 9 bases between. CDR1 is SGHRS, CDR2 YFSETQ, per germline. CDR3 in amino acids: CASSGVGEQFF. The CDR3 bases are TGCGCCAGCAGCGGGGTTGGGGAGCAGTTCTTC. Supplemented by reference TRBV5-1 and TRBJ2-1, the full variable domain reads KAGVTQTPRYLIKTRGQQVTLSCSPISGHRSVSWYQQTPGQGLQFLFEYFSETQRNKGNFPGRFSGRQFSNSRSEMNVSTLELGDSALYLCASSGVGEQFFGPGTRLTVL.

This rearrangement joins TRBV10-3 to TRBJ2-1; TRBD2 agrees at 8 bases. The trim removed 1 base at V and 0 bases at J, leaving 2 bases unmatched. The germline gives CDR1 ENHRY, CDR2 SYGVKD. The CDR3 runs 16 residues. This chain's CDR3 is CAISEWSGSSYNEQFF. The CDR3 coding sequence is TGTGCCATCAGTGAGTGGAGCGGGAGCTCCTACAATGAGCAGTTCTTC.

The rearrangement links TRBV29-1 to TRBJ2-1; possibly TRBD2 for D (5 bases). CDR3 length: 14 residues. Germline V CDR1 and CDR2: SQVTM, ANQGSEA. The ends were cut back, 7 bases at V and 2 bases at J, with 15 bases in the middle. Here the CDR3 DNA reads TGCAGCGCCCTTGCGGAGACTACCTACAATGAGCAGTTCTTC. Translating it yields CSALAETTYNEQFF.

The chain combines TRBV6-2 or TRBV6-3 with TRBJ2-1, with D perhaps being TRBD1 or TRBD2 (5 bases each). The CDR3 is 16 amino acids. CDR1 is MNHEY and CDR2 is SVGEGT in the germline V gene. Trimming pared 6 bases from V and 4 bases from J, leaving 19 bases between. CDR3: CASSYRDQPGYNEQFF. The CDR3 DNA sequence: TGTGCCAGCAGCTACCGGGACCAACCCGGATACAATGAGCAGTTCTTC.

The chain uses TRBV29-1 and TRBJ2-1; D gene unclear. This CDR3 has 15 amino acids. V lost 3 bases to trimming and J lost 0 bases, with 12 bases between them. In germline, CDR1 is SQVTM, CDR2 ANQGSEA. The DNA for the CDR3 is TGCAGCGTTGAGAAGCTGCTGAGCTCCTACAATGAGCAGTTCTTC. This codes for CSVEKLLSSYNEQFF.

This sequence joins TRBV6-1 and TRBJ2-2, with TRBD1 identical over 8 bases. The germline CDR1 and CDR2 sequences are MNHNS and SASEGT. This CDR3 spans 16 amino acids. J gave up 3 bases and V 6 bases, and 9 bases lay outside the gene matches. CDR3 protein: CASRNSDRDDTGELFF. CDR3 nucleotide sequence: TGTGCCAGCAGAAATTCGGACAGGGATGACACCGGGGAGCTGTTTTTT.

This chain connects TRBV24-1 to TRBJ2-3; TRBD1 aligns across 9 bases. The trim removed 0 bases at V and 3 bases at J, leaving 6 bases unmatched. Germline CDR1 KGHDR, CDR2 SFDVKD. The CDR3 covers 17 residues. The CDR3 sequence: CATSDLQSTGGTDTQYF. DNA of the CDR3: TGTGCCACCAGTGATTTGCAGTCGACAGGGGGGACAGATACGCAGTATTTT.

This CDR3 reads CASIGRSPGLYSNQPQHF. In DNA form, the CDR3 reads TGTGCCAGTATAGGTAGGTCGCCGGGACTGTATAGCAATCAGCCCCAGCATTTT. The rearrangement uses TRBV19 and TRBJ1-5, with D possibly being TRBD1 (5 bases). The CDR3 is 18 residues long. Trimming left V 7 bases short and J 0 bases short, with 22 bases between. Germline V lookup: CDR1 LNHDA, CDR2 SQIVND (reference sequence). The variable domain in full, completed from reference TRBV19 and TRBJ1-5, reads DGGITQSPKYLFRKEGQNVTLSCEQNLNHDAMYWYRQDPGQGLRLIYYSQIVNDFQKGDIAEGYSVSREKKESFPLTVTSAQKNPTAFYLCASIGRSPGLYSNQPQHFGDGTRLSIL.

The chain recombines TRBV25-1 with TRBJ1-2; D is undetermined. Germline V lookup: CDR1 MGHDK, CDR2 SYGVNS. V lost 10 bases and J 4 bases, leaving 16 bases between the germline ends. CDR3 length equals 13 residues. This CDR3 reads CATSFRLGYGYTF. Here the CDR3 DNA reads TGTGCCACCTCTTTTCGACTTGGCTATGGCTACACCTTC.

DNA for the CDR3: TGTGCCAGCAGCTGGGACAGGGGGAGGCAAGAGACCCAGTACTTC. The encoded protein is CASSWDRGRQETQYF. V and J are TRBV11-2 and TRBJ2-5; TRBD1 agrees at 11 bases. The V gene end was trimmed by 4 bases and the J gene end by 2 bases; junction bases not matched to a gene: 3. This CDR3 has 15 amino acids. In germline, CDR1 is SGHAT, CDR2 FQNNGV.

This chain links TRBV5-1 with TRBJ2-2, with 10 positions matching TRBD1. Germline lookup yields CDR1 SGHRS and CDR2 YFSETQ. The junction had 4 bases not matched to a gene; V was cut back by 3 bases and J by 5 bases. This CDR3 has 15 amino acids. This CDR3 reads CASSSGQGKTGELFF. In DNA, the CDR3 is TGCGCCAGCAGCTCGGGACAGGGGAAAACCGGGGAGCTGTTTTTT.

The chain employs TRBV7-6 and TRBJ1-5; perhaps TRBD1 as D (5 bases). Germline V gives CDR1 SGHVS, CDR2 FNYEAQ. V was cut by 2 bases and J by 4 bases, with 12 bases left in between. The CDR3 extends over 15 amino acids. The CDR3, as DNA: TGTGCCAGCAGCTTAACAGGCCTCTCTAATCAGCCCCAGCATTTT. It codes for CASSLTGLSNQPQHF.

The chain is built from TRBV28 and TRBJ2-1; D is unclear. CDR1 and CDR2 (germline): MDHEN, SYDVKM. V lost 3 bases and J lost 0, with 6 bases in between. CDR3 length: 14 residues. The CDR3 reads CASSLIGSYNEQFF. CDR3 coding DNA: TGTGCCAGCAGTTTGATAGGCTCCTACAATGAGCAGTTCTTC.

This chain joins TRBV27 and TRBJ1-2; D perhaps matches TRBD1 (5 bases). Deletions cut 6 bases from V and 4 bases from J, with 18 bases between. The germline gives CDR1 MNHEY, CDR2 SMNVEV (reference sequence). The CDR3 has 15 residues. This CDR3 reads CASSAGLLTGYGYTF. Here the CDR3 DNA reads TGTGCCAGCAGCGCGGGACTCCTAACGGGCTATGGCTACACCTTC.

DNA for the CDR3: TGTGCCAGCAGTGGGGAGGACAGGGCGTACTTC. Its protein is CASSGEDRAYF. The chain combines TRBV12-3 or TRBV12-4 with TRBJ2-7; 8 bases are shared with TRBD1. With V trimmed by 5 bases and J by 12 bases, 6 bases remained unmatched. The length of the CDR3 is 11 residues.

V is TRBV29-1 and J is TRBJ1-2; TRBD1 aligns across 9 bases. This CDR3 comprises 17 residues. Germline V gives CDR1 SQVTM, CDR2 ANQGSEA. V lost 0 bases, J lost 0 bases, and 8 bases stayed unmatched. DNA of the CDR3: TGCAGCGTTGAAGATACGACAGGGGGATTAGCTAACTATGGCTACACCTTC. This translates into CSVEDTTGGLANYGYTF.

This rearrangement joins TRBV7-9 to TRBJ2-7, with D possibly being TRBD2 (6 bases). V was cut by 5 bases and J by 6 bases, with 20 bases left in between. CDR3 length equals 15 residues. Germline loops: CDR1 SEHNR, CDR2 FQNEAQ (reference sequence). DNA for the CDR3: TGTGCCAGCAGCCCACCCGGGACTGGGGGAGGCGAGCAGTACTTC. Its protein is CASSPPGTGGGEQYF.

The rearrangement joins TRBV10-3 to TRBJ2-1; D gene ambiguous. With 4 bases removed from V and 5 bases from J, the gap between germline ends came to 3 bases. CDR1 ENHRY and CDR2 SYGVKD come from the germline V gene. This CDR3 has 11 residues. The CDR3 bases are TGTGCCATCAGTGGTAACAATGAGCAGTTCTTC. Amino acids: CAISGNNEQFF.

About this clonotype: One junction end disagrees with the germline gene, perhaps due to a read error. The V and J genes are TRBV27 and TRBJ2-3; 10 bases match TRBD2. Germline values: CDR1 MNHEY, CDR2 SMNVEV (reference sequence). This CDR3 region has 16 residues. The CDR3 DNA reads TGTGCCAGCAGTGTATCGACTAGCGGGAGCACAGATACGCAGTATTTT. Amino acid sequence: CASSVSTSGSTDTQYF.

The J gene is TRBJ2-1, the V gene TRBV5-1; D unclear. CDR3 length: 12 amino acids. The germline V gene has CDR1 SGHRS and CDR2 YFSETQ. With 5 bases removed from V and 2 bases from J, the gap between germline ends came to 5 bases. CDR3 region: CASRSTYNEQFF. CDR3 in DNA: TGCGCCAGCAGGAGTACCTACAATGAGCAGTTCTTC. The variable domain in full, with the rest retrieved from reference TRBV5-1 and TRBJ2-1, is KAGVTQTPRYLIKTRGQQVTLSCSPISGHRSVSWYQQTPGQGLQFLFEYFSETQRNKGNFPGRFSGRQFSNSRSEMNVSTLELGDSALYLCASRSTYNEQFFGPGTRLTVL.

This clonotype was seen a single time. This chain connects TRBV5-5 to TRBJ2-7; 11 positions match TRBD1. The length of the CDR3 is 14 residues. Germline values: CDR1 SGHKS, CDR2 YYEKEE (reference sequence). V gave up 4 bases and J gave up 3 bases; unmatched junction bases: 3. For the CDR3, the DNA is TGTGCCAGCAGCCCCGGGACAGGGGGCTACGAGCAGTACTTC. This encodes CASSPGTGGYEQYF.